This TCR beta chain was profiled in a study of blood T cell repertoires in COVID-19. Study information: There were acute and convalescent COVID-19 samples, and they came from the United States, Italy and Spain. PBMCs, B-cell-depleted T cells, or T cells were the source of the cDNA or gDNA that made up the material.

With 6 bases removed from V and 6 bases from J, the gap between germline ends came to 12 bases. Germline CDR1 and CDR2: MDHEN and SYDVKM. This CDR3 comprises 13 residues. Repertoires were generated with immunoSEQ multiplex PCR, while TCRdb's copy carries only in-frame clones and drops some. The sample consists of roughly 120,000 clones, around 88% of them appearing once. This receptor was obtained from a woman aged 50 to 60 with active or convalescent COVID-19. Material: peripheral blood. The chain uses TRBV28 and TRBJ1-5; a weak D match, TRBD1 (6 bases). CDR3 DNA sequence: TGTGCCAGCAGATACAGGGCGGGTCAGCCCCAGCATTTT. It yields the protein CASRYRAGQPQHF. Drawing the rest from reference TRBV28 and TRBJ1-5, the complete variable domain is DVKVTQSSRYLVKRTGEKVFLECVQDMDHENMFWYRQDPGLGLRLIYFSYDVKMKEKGDIPEGYSVSREKKERFSLILESASTNQTSMYLCASRYRAGQPQHFGDGTRLSIL.